The rows below give T cell receptor beta chains drawn from one sample of a study of T cell responses to AZD1222 COVID-19 vaccine. Repertoires were generated with immunoSEQ multiplex PCR, while TCRdb's copy carries only in-frame clones and drops some. The data show under 200,000 clones, over 85% seen once. The sample was peripheral blood, taken 28 days after the second dose of the MenACWY control vaccine. The source of these receptors is an adult who received the MenACWY meningococcal vaccine as a control. Both conserved end residues are part of each CDR3. The D gene is left open where the match is weak. Not all rows give a size; the values are once, few, many and, for expanded clones, a class.

J,D,V,size,DNA,CDR3
TRBJ2-7,NA,TRBV5-1,NA,TGCGCCAGCAGCGACCCGGGGGAAAACGAGCAGTACTTC,CASSDPGENEQYF
TRBJ1-4,NA,TRBV5-1,NA,TGCGCCAGCAGCTTGGGTCGGCCCACTAATGAAAAACTGTTTTTT,CASSLGRPTNEKLFF
TRBJ1-5,NA,TRBV10-3,NA,TGTGCCACCGCGGATAGCAATCAGCCCCAGCATTTT,CATADSNQPQHF
TRBJ1-2,NA,TRBV11-3,NA,TGTGCCAGCAGCTTATCAACAGTTAACTATGGCTACACCTTC,CASSLSTVNYGYTF
TRBJ2-2,TRBD2,TRBV24-1,NA,TGTGCCACCAGGTTAGGACTAGCGGGAGACACCGGGGAGCTGTTTTTT,CATRLGLAGDTGELFF
TRBJ2-6,TRBD1,TRBV11-2,NA,TGTGCCAGCAGCCTGGACAGGGTGCCTGGGGCCAACGTCCTGACTTTC,CASSLDRVPGANVLTF
TRBJ2-1,NA,TRBV19,NA,TGTGCCAGTAGTATAGATCCCCTGGGAGGTACTTGGTTCTTC,CASSIDPLGGTWFF
TRBJ1-1,NA,TRBV30,NA,TGTGCCTGGAGAGAAAAGGCAGGGGTAAAGAACACTGAAGCTTTCTTT,CAWREKAGVKNTEAFF
TRBJ2-5,NA,TRBV23-1,NA,TGCGCCAGCACCGGAGGCCCCCAAGAGACCCAGTACTTC,CASTGGPQETQYF
TRBJ2-3,TRBD2,TRBV3-1/TRBV3-2,NA,TGTGCCAGCAGCCTCCTTAGCGGGAGGGGAACAGATACGCAGTATTTT,CASSLLSGRGTDTQYF
TRBJ2-3,NA,TRBV5-1,NA,TGCGCCAGCAGCTTGGACGGGATAGGCACAGATACGCAGTATTTT,CASSLDGIGTDTQYF
TRBJ1-2,NA,TRBV12-3/TRBV12-4,NA,TGTGCCAGCAGTTTATGGGAGAGTTATGGCTACACCTTC,CASSLWESYGYTF
TRBJ2-3,NA,TRBV19,few,TGTGCCAGTAGGGACTTACTCACAGATACGCAGTATTTT,CASRDLLTDTQYF
TRBJ1-1,TRBD1,TRBV19,NA,TGTGCCAGTAGTCCGGGACAGGGATGGGGGAACACTGAAGCTTTCTTT,CASSPGQGWGNTEAFF
TRBJ2-1,NA,TRBV11-3,NA,TGTGCCAGCAGCTTAGGGCGGCTAGATAATGAGCAGTTCTTC,CASSLGRLDNEQFF
TRBJ2-7,TRBD1,TRBV19,NA,TGTGCCAGTAGCCTGACCGGGACAGGGGCCAACGAGCAGTACTTC,CASSLTGTGANEQYF
TRBJ1-1,NA,TRBV29-1,once,TGCAGCGTTAGATCGTCAAGGACTGAAGCTTTCTTT,CSVRSSRTEAFF
TRBJ1-2,NA,TRBV5-1,NA,TGCGCCAGCAGCTCGGAGTACTATGGCTACACCTTC,CASSSEYYGYTF
TRBJ2-7,TRBD2,TRBV11-3,NA,TGTGCCAGCAGCTCACGGACTAGCGGGTACGAGCAGTACTTC,CASSSRTSGYEQYF
TRBJ1-2,NA,TRBV14,NA,TGTGCCAGCAGGGGCCCGGACAGACACTACACCTTC,CASRGPDRHYTF
TRBJ1-3,NA,TRBV7-9,NA,TGTGCCAGCAGCTTTGCATCGCGGGGGTACACCATATATTTT,CASSFASRGYTIYF
TRBJ2-7,TRBD2,TRBV19,NA,TGTGCCAGTAGCGGTGCTTTTGGCGGGAGTTTTTACGAGCAGTACTTC,CASSGAFGGSFYEQYF
TRBJ1-1,NA,TRBV7-9,NA,TGTGCCAGCAGCGCCACAGGGCAAAGTATGGGCACTGAAGCTTTCTTT,CASSATGQSMGTEAFF
TRBJ2-4,NA,TRBV6-1,NA,TGTGCCAGCAGTGAAGCGCTGGGGGACGGCTCGTTTTCCAAAAACATTCAGTACTTC,CASSEALGDGSFSKNIQYF
TRBJ2-2,NA,TRBV7-2,NA,TGTGCCAGCAGCGAAAGTAGGTGGACCGGGGAGCTGTTTTTT,CASSESRWTGELFF
TRBJ2-5,TRBD2,TRBV5-1,NA,TGCGCCAGCAGCTTGGCTCCACTAGCGGGAGGGGGGGAGACCCAGTACTTC,CASSLAPLAGGGETQYF
TRBJ1-3,TRBD1,TRBV7-2,NA,TGTGCCAGCAGCTTGGAAGGACAGGGGGTAGTAAACACCATATATTTT,CASSLEGQGVVNTIYF
TRBJ1-2,NA,TRBV9,NA,TGTGCCAGCAGCGTAGATGGAGGGGCAGGTGGCTACACCTTC,CASSVDGGAGGYTF
TRBJ2-3,NA,TRBV28,NA,TGTGCCACCAGAAGTAGAGATACGCAGTATTTT,CATRSRDTQYF
TRBJ1-6,NA,TRBV18,NA,TGTGCCAGCTCACCACTAGGTCAGAATAATTCACCCCTCCACTTT,CASSPLGQNNSPLHF
TRBJ2-5,NA,TRBV7-8,NA,TGTGCCAGCAGCCGAGGCGGAGGATTCGTAGAGACCCAGTACTTC,CASSRGGGFVETQYF
TRBJ2-7,NA,TRBV7-9,NA,TGTGCCAGCAGCTTAGAAGGAGGGGGACCCTACGAGCAGTACTTC,CASSLEGGGPYEQYF
TRBJ1-1,NA,TRBV27,NA,TGTGCCAGCAGTCCCCTTAGGGCCGACACTGAAGCTTTCTTT,CASSPLRADTEAFF
TRBJ2-7,TRBD1,TRBV11-2,once,TGTGCCAGCAGCTCCCGACAGGGCCCCTACGAGCAGTACTTC,CASSSRQGPYEQYF
TRBJ1-1,TRBD1,TRBV2,NA,TGTGCCAGCAGTGAAGAGGTGACAGGGGTGTCAGAAGCTTTCTTT,CASSEEVTGVSEAFF
TRBJ1-1,NA,TRBV7-3,NA,TGTGCCAGCGGGGAAAAAGTGAACACTGAAGCTTTCTTT,CASGEKVNTEAFF
TRBJ1-5,NA,TRBV28,NA,TGTGCCAGCAGTTCAGCCCTCAGACGCAATCAGCCCCAGCATTTT,CASSSALRRNQPQHF
TRBJ1-2,NA,TRBV18,NA,TGTGCCAGCTCACCCTCAGGGAACTATGGCTACACCTTC,CASSPSGNYGYTF
TRBJ1-6,NA,TRBV6-5,NA,TGTGCCAGCAGTTACTCGATTTCGGGGATGCATTCACCCCTCCACTTT,CASSYSISGMHSPLHF
TRBJ1-1,NA,TRBV5-4,NA,TGTGCCAGCAGCGCCCGGGAGTTCCCCATTGCCCAAGCTTTCTTT,CASSAREFPIAQAFF
TRBJ2-7,TRBD1,TRBV19,NA,TGTGCCAGTAGTACAGGAGGCCAGGGGGCGGTCTACGAGCAGTACTTC,CASSTGGQGAVYEQYF
TRBJ1-1,NA,TRBV2,NA,TGTGCCAGCAGCGCTCAGGGGAACACTGAAGCTTTCTTT,CASSAQGNTEAFF
TRBJ2-3,TRBD2,TRBV5-6,NA,TGTGCCAGCAGCCTGGCGGCTAGCGGGAGTTCAGATACGCAGTATTTT,CASSLAASGSSDTQYF
TRBJ2-1,NA,TRBV27,NA,TGTGCCAGCAGTTCCGGGACAAGATACAATGAGCAGTTCTTC,CASSSGTRYNEQFF
TRBJ2-5,NA,TRBV20-1,NA,TGCAGTGCTAGTATCTCGGGGGTCGACGAGACCCAGTACTTC,CSASISGVDETQYF
TRBJ1-5,NA,TRBV4-2,NA,TGTGCCAGCAGCCAAGATCTAGTCGAGAGGGGTCAGCCCCAGCATTTT,CASSQDLVERGQPQHF
TRBJ1-5,NA,TRBV7-6,NA,TGTGCCAGCAGCCTAAATCCCAGGGAAATGGATCAGCCCCAGCATTTT,CASSLNPREMDQPQHF
TRBJ2-1,TRBD2,TRBV28,NA,TGTGCCAGCAGTCTTACCGGACTAGCGGGAGTAGACAATGAGCAGTTCTTC,CASSLTGLAGVDNEQFF
TRBJ1-4,NA,TRBV3-1/TRBV3-2,once,TGTGCCAGCAGCCAAGGCTACGGTAATGAAAAACTGTTTTTT,CASSQGYGNEKLFF
TRBJ2-5,TRBD1,TRBV9,NA,TGTGCCAGCAGCCTGACAGGGCGGTTCGCGGAGACCCAGTACTTC,CASSLTGRFAETQYF
TRBJ1-6,NA,TRBV7-2,NA,TGTGCCAGCAGCTCCTTCGGGCCTGATAATTCACCCCTCCACTTT,CASSSFGPDNSPLHF
TRBJ1-2,NA,TRBV27,NA,TGTGCCAGCAGTTCACGACACCCCGGCTATGGCTACACCTTC,CASSSRHPGYGYTF
TRBJ1-1,NA,TRBV4-2,NA,TGTGCCAGCAGCCAAGGCCAGGGATCTTGGTCTGAAGCTTTCTTT,CASSQGQGSWSEAFF
TRBJ1-1,NA,TRBV11-3,NA,TGTGCCAGCAGCCGACTGGGCACTGAAGCTTTCTTT,CASSRLGTEAFF
TRBJ2-3,NA,TRBV18,few,TGTGCCAGCTCACCATCGCCAGATACGCAGTATTTT,CASSPSPDTQYF
TRBJ2-5,NA,TRBV19,NA,TGTGCCAGTAGTATAGATCTATCCACAGTCTCCGAGACCCAGTACTTC,CASSIDLSTVSETQYF
TRBJ2-7,TRBD1,TRBV15,NA,TGTGCCACCAGCGATGTGGGACAGGGAAACTACGAGCAGTACTTC,CATSDVGQGNYEQYF
TRBJ1-1,NA,TRBV29-1,once,TGCAGCGCCGTCCTGGACACTGAAGCTTTCTTT,CSAVLDTEAFF
TRBJ1-3,NA,TRBV7-9,few,TGTGCCAGCAGCTTAGCTGGAAACACCATATATTTT,CASSLAGNTIYF